This passage covers 9 T cell receptor beta chains from one sample sequenced in a study of shared clonotypes between healthy human individuals. TCRdb's copy holds only in-frame clones and misses some; the assay was immunoSEQ multiplex PCR. This table has about 800,000 clones, about 96% appearing once. Terminally differentiated effector memory CD45RA+ cells were excluded by CCR7 positive selection of CD45RO-negative cells. Sequenced: naive CD8+ T cells sorted from blood. These receptors were collected from a man between 25 and 39 years old in good health.

Turning to this clone: Other DNA sequences in the sample encode the same CDR3. The V and J genes are TRBV7-9 and TRBJ1-1, with unresolved D. V gave up 5 bases and J gave up 0 bases, with 4 bases separating them. Germline assignment: CDR1 SEHNR and CDR2 FQNEAQ (reference sequence). There are 12 residues in the CDR3. This CDR3 reads CASSPLNTEAFF. CDR3 coding DNA: TGTGCCAGCAGCCCTTTGAACACTGAAGCTTTCTTT.

This rearrangement joins TRBV5-1 to TRBJ2-2; D perhaps matches TRBD1 (5 bases). Germline CDR1 reads SGHRS; CDR2 reads YFSETQ. This CDR3 contains 17 residues. V was shortened by 4 bases and J by 2 bases, with 18 bases between the two germline ends. For the CDR3, the DNA is TGCGCCAGCAGCCAATGGGGCGCAACAGGAAACACCGGGGAGCTGTTTTTT. It is translated as CASSQWGATGNTGELFF.

The chain couples TRBV28 to TRBJ2-2; TRBD2 might be the D (5 bases). Germline values: CDR1 MDHEN, CDR2 SYDVKM. Trimming left V 6 bases short and J 1 base short, with 12 bases between. This CDR3 region has 15 residues. The CDR3 loop reads CASSAPRENTGELFF. Here the CDR3 DNA reads TGTGCCAGCAGCGCCCCACGGGAGAACACCGGGGAGCTGTTTTTT.

This clone appeared a single time. The chain couples TRBV30 to TRBJ2-5; maybe TRBD1 (6 bases). Germline V lookup: CDR1 GTSNPN, CDR2 SVGIG (reference sequence). The length of the CDR3 is 15 residues. Trimming cost V 2 bases and J 5 bases, with 18 bases left between them. CDR3: CAWSPLRGTLETQYF. The DNA of the CDR3 is TGTGCCTGGAGTCCCCTCAGGGGTACTTTGGAGACCCAGTACTTC.

The chain uses TRBV9 and TRBJ2-1, with D possibly TRBD2 on 5 matching bases. Looked up from germline, CDR1 is SGDLS and CDR2 is YYNGEE. Trimming removed 0 bases from V and 0 bases from J, with 10 bases in between. The CDR3 runs to 16 residues. The CDR3 spells CASSVGGAISYNEQFF. In DNA, the CDR3 is TGTGCCAGCAGCGTAGGGGGAGCAATCTCCTACAATGAGCAGTTCTTC.

This sequence joins TRBV14 and TRBJ1-1, with D hard to call. V was pared by 0 bases and J by 6 bases, with 14 bases between. CDR3 length: 15 amino acids. Germline assignment: CDR1 SGHDN and CDR2 FVKESK. The chain's CDR3 is CASSQEGVGFPEAFF. The CDR3 nucleotides read TGTGCCAGCAGCCAAGAAGGCGTGGGTTTCCCTGAAGCTTTCTTT.

For the CDR3, the DNA is TGCAGCGTTGAAGGGGGCAGGAATTTCTATGGCTACACCTTC. As protein: CSVEGGRNFYGYTF. This chain links TRBV29-1 with TRBJ1-2; D is possibly TRBD1 (5 bases). Trimming took off 1 base at V and 4 bases at J, with 13 bases between the two ends. Germline V gives CDR1 SQVTM, CDR2 ANQGSEA. There are 14 residues in the CDR3.

The V gene is TRBV6-1, the J gene TRBJ2-7; TRBD2 matches 8 bases. The CDR3 covers 15 residues. Trimming removed 0 bases from V and 6 bases from J; junction bases left unmatched: 7. Germline values: CDR1 MNHNS, CDR2 SASEGT. The CDR3 region is CASSEARLAGGEQYF. The CDR3, as DNA: TGTGCCAGCAGTGAAGCGCGGCTAGCGGGTGGCGAGCAGTACTTC.

The rearrangement links TRBV27 to TRBJ2-7, with D perhaps TRBD1 (5 bases). The CDR3 consists of 14 residues. V was clipped by 4 bases and J by 0 bases, with 10 bases between them. Germline-derived CDR1 and CDR2 are MNHEY and SMNVEV (reference sequence). Here the CDR3 reads CASSSDIYSYEQYF. In DNA, the CDR3 is TGTGCCAGCAGTTCGGACATTTACTCCTACGAGCAGTACTTC.